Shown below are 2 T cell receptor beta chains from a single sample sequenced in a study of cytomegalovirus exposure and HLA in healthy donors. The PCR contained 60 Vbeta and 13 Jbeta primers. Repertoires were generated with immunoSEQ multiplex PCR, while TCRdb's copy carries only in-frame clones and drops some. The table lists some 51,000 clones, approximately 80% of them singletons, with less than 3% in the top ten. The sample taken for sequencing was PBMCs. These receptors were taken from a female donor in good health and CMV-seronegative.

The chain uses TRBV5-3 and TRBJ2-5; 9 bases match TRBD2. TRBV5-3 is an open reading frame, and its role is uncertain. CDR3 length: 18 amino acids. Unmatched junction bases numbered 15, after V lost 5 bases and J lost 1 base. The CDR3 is CARRPGTSLPRAQETQYF. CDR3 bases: TGTGCCAGAAGACCCGGGACTAGCCTCCCCCGTGCCCAAGAGACCCAGTACTTC.

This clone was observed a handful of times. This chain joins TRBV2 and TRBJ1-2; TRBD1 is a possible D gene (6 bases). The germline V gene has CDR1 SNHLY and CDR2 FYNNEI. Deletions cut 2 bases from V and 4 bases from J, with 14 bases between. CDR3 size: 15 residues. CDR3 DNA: TGTGCCAGCAGTGAATATGGGGGCGTTGGCTATGGCTACACCTTC. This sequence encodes CASSEYGGVGYGYTF.